Presented here are 21 T cell receptor beta chains from one specimen sequenced in a study of T-cell memory formation after mild COVID-19. TCRdb itself ran the 5' RACE reads through MiXCR, one entry per CDR3 protein. Of approximately 230,000 distinct CDR3 sequences listed, roughly 15% were seen once; the top ten hold 3.5%. Input material: PBMCs or a T cell subset sorted from them (not recorded which). All receptors derive from a man younger than 35 who had mild COVID-19 (a few samples of this study predate the infection). Cell type and time point are not known.

The chain has TRBV5-6 and TRBJ1-1, with D perhaps TRBD1 (5 bases). From germline, CDR1 is SGHDT and CDR2 YYEEEE. Trimming pared 3 bases from V and 4 bases from J, leaving 13 bases between. The CDR3 spans 14 residues. CDR3 DNA: TGTGCCAGCAGCTCCCTGGGGGGGGTCACTGAAGCTTTCTTT. Residues: CASSSLGGVTEAFF.

This clonotype was seen a single time. The chain carries TRBV28 and TRBJ1-2; a possible D gene is TRBD1 (5 bases). Germline loops: CDR1 MDHEN, CDR2 SYDVKM. The CDR3 is 14 amino acids. The ends were cut back, 5 bases at V and 1 base at J, with 11 bases in the middle. CDR3 in amino acids: CASSRDGNNYGYTF. CDR3 bases: TGTGCCAGCAGTAGGGACGGTAATAACTATGGCTACACCTTC.

The V call is TRBV29-1, the J call TRBJ2-5, with D unresolved. The CDR3 has 12 amino acids. The V gene lost 4 bases and the J gene lost 5 bases, with 11 bases spanning the gap. The germline V gene has CDR1 SQVTM and CDR2 ANQGSEA. CDR3 DNA: TGCAGCGTTGGAAGTGGGAAGGAGACCCAGTACTTC. This encodes CSVGSGKETQYF.

The J gene is TRBJ2-7, the V gene TRBV5-4, with D possibly TRBD2 on 7 matching bases. Germline CDR1 is SGHNT and CDR2 is YYREEE (reference sequence). This CDR3 comprises 13 residues. The ends were cut back, 5 bases at V and 7 bases at J, with 16 bases in the middle. This chain's CDR3 is CASSLRGGGEQYV. The CDR3 coding sequence is TGTGCCAGCAGTCTGCGAGGGGGGGGTGAGCAGTACGTC.

This chain uses TRBV20-1 with TRBJ2-7; D possibly uses TRBD1 or TRBD2 (5 bases each). The CDR3 is 9 amino acids. Germline V gives CDR1 DFQATT, CDR2 SNEGSKA (reference sequence). CDR3 nucleotide sequence: TGCTGCCTCCGGGACCAAGAGTACGTC. Translation: CCLRDQEYV.

This clonotype was counted many times. This chain links TRBV4-3 with TRBJ2-7; D remains ambiguous. Germline V gene sequence: CDR1 LGHNA, CDR2 YSLEER. V was cut by 1 base and J by 0 bases, with 7 bases left in between. The CDR3 has 14 residues. The CDR3 bases are TGCGCCAGCAGCCAAGGGGCCAGCTCCTACGAGCAGTACGTC. This sequence encodes CASSQGASSYEQYV.

This clonotype was detected a few times. This chain joins TRBV5-1 and TRBJ1-1; D gene ambiguous. There are 10 residues in the CDR3. Looked up from germline, CDR1 is SGHRS and CDR2 is YFSETQ. V was shortened by 8 bases and J by 0 bases, with 2 bases between the two germline ends. CDR3 in DNA: TGCGCCAGGATGAACACTGAAGCTTTCTTT. Its translation: CARMNTEAFF.

V is TRBV11-2 and J is TRBJ1-2; D is perhaps TRBD1 (6 bases). The germline CDR1 and CDR2 sequences are SGHAT and FQNNGV. The CDR3 covers 13 residues. Trimming stripped 1 base from V and 7 bases from J, with 10 bases between. DNA of the CDR3: TGTGCCAGCAGCTTAGCACAGGGAGCTGGCTACACCTTC. Its translation is CASSLAQGAGYTF.

This CDR3 reads CASSDRVGSYEQYF. Here the CDR3 DNA reads TGTGCCAGCAGTGACAGGGTCGGGAGCTACGAGCAGTACTTC. The chain joins TRBV12-3 or TRBV12-4 to TRBJ2-7, with D possibly being TRBD1 (7 bases). The CDR3 is 14 amino acids. V lost 5 bases, J lost 3 bases, and 14 bases lay in between.

The chain recombines TRBV6-2 or TRBV6-3 with TRBJ1-1; D remains unclear. From germline, CDR1 is MNHEY and CDR2 SVGEGT. This CDR3 region has 13 residues. V was trimmed by 2 bases and J by 11 bases, leaving 15 bases between them. CDR3 loop: CASSYVGRATAFF. The CDR3, as DNA: TGTGCCAGCAGTTACGTGGGTCGGGCGACGGCTTTCTTT.

The chain employs TRBV7-2 and TRBJ2-5; TRBD1 might be the D (5 bases). The V gene lost 2 bases and the J gene lost 5 bases, with 9 bases spanning the gap. The CDR3 totals 13 residues. In germline, CDR1 is SGHTA, CDR2 FQGNSA. The CDR3 region is CASSLSAGETQYF. In DNA form, the CDR3 reads TGTGCCAGCAGCTTATCGGCAGGGGAGACCCAGTACTTC.

This clonotype has just a few counts. V and J are TRBV3-1 and TRBJ1-2; the match to TRBD1 covers 10 bases. V was pared by 1 base and J by 5 bases, with 1 base of the junction left unmatched. This CDR3 comprises 14 residues. CDR1 LGHDT and CDR2 YNNKEL come from the germline V gene (reference sequence). This CDR3 is CASSQGQGAYGYTF. Written as DNA, the CDR3 is TGTGCCAGCAGCCAAGGACAGGGGGCATATGGCTACACCTTC. Variable domain in full (rest from reference TRBV3-1 and TRBJ1-2): DTAVSQTPKYLVTQMGNDKSIKCEQNLGHDTMYWYKQDSKKFLKIMFSYNNKELIINETVPNRFSPKSPDKAHLNLHINSLELGDSAVYFCASSQGQGAYGYTFGSGTRLTVV.

This clonotype was found a few times. V gene TRBV12-3 or TRBV12-4 combines with J gene TRBJ2-3, with 9 bases matching TRBD2. Trimming took 5 bases from V and 0 from J; bases not matched to a gene: 6. The CDR3 spans 16 residues. The CDR3 DNA follows: TGTGCCAGCAGTCCCAGCGGGGGGCAAAGCACAGATACGCAGTATTTT. Its protein is CASSPSGGQSTDTQYF.

J is TRBJ2-1 and V is TRBV5-1; 8 bases agree with TRBD2. The V segment lost 4 bases and the J segment 4 bases; nucleotides outside the gene matches: 10. The CDR3 consists of 16 residues. Per germline, CDR1 SGHRS and CDR2 YFSETQ. CDR3 DNA sequence: TGCGCCAGCAGCCCCCCCGGGACTAGTGCATACAATGAGCAGTTCTTC. Amino acids: CASSPPGTSAYNEQFF.

This clonotype was observed a handful of times. The CDR3 sequence: CASSVEGTRGSEQFF. DNA of the CDR3: TGTGCCAGCAGCGTAGAAGGGACTAGAGGTTCTGAGCAGTTCTTC. The chain combines TRBV9 with TRBJ2-1, with TRBD2 identical over 8 bases. Germline trimming cut 0 bases from V and 9 bases from J; bases unmatched to any gene: 8. CDR3 length: 15 amino acids. Germline CDR1 reads SGDLS; CDR2 reads YYNGEE.

This clonotype came up a few times. The rearrangement links TRBV9 to TRBJ1-1, with D possibly TRBD1 on 5 matching bases. The CDR3 contains 13 residues. V was trimmed by 0 bases and J by 10 bases, leaving 13 bases between them. The germline gives CDR1 SGDLS, CDR2 YYNGEE. As DNA, the CDR3 is TGTGCCAGCAGCGTAGAGGAAGGCAGGGTAGCTTTCTTT. As protein: CASSVEEGRVAFF.

This clonotype has only a few counts. This sequence joins TRBV18 and TRBJ1-5, with a weak D call TRBD1 (6 bases). The V gene's germline CDR1 is KGHSH and CDR2 LQKENI. Trimming took off 5 bases at V and 0 bases at J, with 8 bases between the two ends. CDR3 length: 14 residues. CDR3 protein: CASSGDTSNQPQHF. CDR3 sequence (DNA): TGTGCCAGCTCAGGGGACACTAGCAATCAGCCCCAGCATTTT.

This clonotype was counted between two and nine times. An end of the junction does not agree with germline; a read error may underlie this. The chain couples TRBV12-3 or TRBV12-4 to TRBJ2-1; 9 nucleotides match TRBD2. CDR3 size: 14 residues. The CDR3 here is CASSLAGLGNEQFF. The CDR3 DNA follows: TGTGCCAGCAGTCTAGCGGGGCTCGGAAATGAGCAGTTCTTC.

The V call is TRBV9, the J call TRBJ2-3, with 10 nucleotides matching TRBD2. The CDR3 length is 16 residues. J gave up 3 bases and V 0 bases, and 4 bases lay outside the gene matches. Looked up from germline, CDR1 is SGDLS and CDR2 is YYNGEE. DNA for the CDR3: TGTGCCAGCAGCGTAGCAGCGGGGGGGTCAACAGATACGCAGTATTTT. This sequence encodes CASSVAAGGSTDTQYF.

The table lists this clonotype with a few counts. This chain links TRBV30 with TRBJ2-2; maybe TRBD1 (5 bases). Between the trimmed V and J ends, which lost 0 bases and 4 bases, there was a span of 9 bases. The CDR3 is 14 residues long. Germline V lookup: CDR1 GTSNPN, CDR2 SVGIG (reference sequence). The CDR3, as DNA: TGTGCCTGGAGTGTCTACAGGCTCACCGGGGAGCTGTTTTTT. Translating it yields CAWSVYRLTGELFF.

CDR3 DNA sequence: TGTGCCAGCAGTTGGCGGACAGGGGGAGAGCAGTTCTTC. Amino acid sequence: CASSWRTGGEQFF. This chain links TRBV6-2 or TRBV6-3 with TRBJ2-1, with 10 bases aligning to TRBD1. The trim removed 4 bases at V and 10 bases at J, leaving 4 bases unmatched. CDR1 and CDR2 (germline): MNHEY, SVGEGT. The CDR3 is 13 residues long.